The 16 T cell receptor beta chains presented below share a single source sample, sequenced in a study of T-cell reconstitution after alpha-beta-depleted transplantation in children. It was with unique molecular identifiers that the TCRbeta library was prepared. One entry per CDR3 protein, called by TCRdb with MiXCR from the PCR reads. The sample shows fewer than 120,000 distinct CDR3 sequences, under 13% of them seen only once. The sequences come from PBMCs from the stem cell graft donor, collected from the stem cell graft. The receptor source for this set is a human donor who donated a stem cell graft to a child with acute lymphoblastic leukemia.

CDR3 loop: CASSLAFAGTEAFF. In DNA form, the CDR3 reads TGTGCCAGCAGCTTAGCATTCGCGGGCACTGAAGCTTTCTTT. The V gene is TRBV7-2, the J gene TRBJ1-1, with D unclear. The CDR3 is made up of 14 amino acids. The germline V gene encodes CDR1 SGHTA and CDR2 FQGNSA. The germline V and J ends were trimmed by 0 bases and 4 bases, with 9 bases remaining between them.

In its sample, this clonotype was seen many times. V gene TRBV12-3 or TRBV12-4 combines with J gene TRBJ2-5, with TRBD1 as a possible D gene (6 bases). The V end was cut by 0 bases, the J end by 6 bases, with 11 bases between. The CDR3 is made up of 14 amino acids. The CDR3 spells CASSLAGGEKTQYF. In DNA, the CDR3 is TGTGCCAGCAGTTTAGCAGGGGGAGAGAAGACCCAGTACTTC.

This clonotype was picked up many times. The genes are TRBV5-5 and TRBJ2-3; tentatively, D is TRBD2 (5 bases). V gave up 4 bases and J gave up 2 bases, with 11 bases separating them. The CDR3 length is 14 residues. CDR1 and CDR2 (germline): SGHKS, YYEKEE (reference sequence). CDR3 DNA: TGTGCCAGCAGCGTGGAGGATGTCACAGATACGCAGTATTTT. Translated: CASSVEDVTDTQYF.

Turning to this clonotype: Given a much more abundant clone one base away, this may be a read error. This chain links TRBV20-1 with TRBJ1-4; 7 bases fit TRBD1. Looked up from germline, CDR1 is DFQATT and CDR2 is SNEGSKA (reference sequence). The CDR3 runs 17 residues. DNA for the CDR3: TGCTGTGCCCTATTTGAGGACAGGCTGAGACTTAATGAAAAACTGTTTTTT. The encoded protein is CCALFEDRLRLNEKLFF.

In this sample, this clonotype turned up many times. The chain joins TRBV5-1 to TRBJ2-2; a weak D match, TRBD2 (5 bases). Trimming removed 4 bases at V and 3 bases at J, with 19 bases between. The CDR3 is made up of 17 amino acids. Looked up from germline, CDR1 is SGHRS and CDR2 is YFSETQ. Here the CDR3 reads CASSLTLRAEYTGELFF. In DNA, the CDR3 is TGCGCCAGCAGCCTCACACTCCGAGCGGAGTACACCGGGGAGCTGTTTTTT.

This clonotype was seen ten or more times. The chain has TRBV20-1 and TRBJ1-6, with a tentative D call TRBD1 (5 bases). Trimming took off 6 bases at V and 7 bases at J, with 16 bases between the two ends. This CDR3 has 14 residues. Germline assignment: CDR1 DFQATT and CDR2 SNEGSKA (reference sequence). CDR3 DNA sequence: TGCAGTGCGCCCCGCCAGGGAGGGAATTCACCCCTCCACTTT. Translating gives CSAPRQGGNSPLHF.

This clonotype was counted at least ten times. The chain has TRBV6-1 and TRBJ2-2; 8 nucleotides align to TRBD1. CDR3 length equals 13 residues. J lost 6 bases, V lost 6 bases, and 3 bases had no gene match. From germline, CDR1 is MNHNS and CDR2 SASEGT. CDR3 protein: CASRDRVAGELFF. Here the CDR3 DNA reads TGTGCCAGCAGGGACAGGGTGGCCGGGGAGCTGTTTTTT.

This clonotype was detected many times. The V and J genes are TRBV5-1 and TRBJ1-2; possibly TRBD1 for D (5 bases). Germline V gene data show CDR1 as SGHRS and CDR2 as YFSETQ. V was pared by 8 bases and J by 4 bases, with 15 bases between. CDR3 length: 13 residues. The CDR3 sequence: CASGNAGTYGYTF. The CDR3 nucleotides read TGCGCCAGTGGTAACGCGGGGACCTATGGCTACACCTTC.

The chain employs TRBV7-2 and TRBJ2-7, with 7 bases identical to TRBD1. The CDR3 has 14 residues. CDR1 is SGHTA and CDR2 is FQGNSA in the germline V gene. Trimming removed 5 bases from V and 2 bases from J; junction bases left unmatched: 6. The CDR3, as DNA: TGTGCCAGCAGCCAACAGGGGCGTGCCTACGAGCAGTACTTC. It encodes CASSQQGRAYEQYF.

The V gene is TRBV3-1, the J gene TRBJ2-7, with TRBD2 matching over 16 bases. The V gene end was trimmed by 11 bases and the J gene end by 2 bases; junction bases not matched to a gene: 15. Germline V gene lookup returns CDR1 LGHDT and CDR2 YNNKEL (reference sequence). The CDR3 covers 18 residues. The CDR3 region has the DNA TGTGCCTGCACCCCGAAGGGACTAGCGGGAGGGCCCCCCTACGAGCAGTACTTC. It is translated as CACTPKGLAGGPPYEQYF.

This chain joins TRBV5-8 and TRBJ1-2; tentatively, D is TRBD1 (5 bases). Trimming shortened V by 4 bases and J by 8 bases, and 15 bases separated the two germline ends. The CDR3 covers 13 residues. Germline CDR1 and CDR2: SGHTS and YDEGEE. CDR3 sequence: CASSLRYGTGYTF. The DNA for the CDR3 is TGTGCCAGCAGCCTGAGATATGGGACGGGCTACACCTTC.

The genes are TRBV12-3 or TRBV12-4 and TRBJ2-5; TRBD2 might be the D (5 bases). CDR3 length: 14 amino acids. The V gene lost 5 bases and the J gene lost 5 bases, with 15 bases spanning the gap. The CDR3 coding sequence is TGTGCCAGCAGTCCCGGCCATTCGGGGGAGACCCAGTACTTC. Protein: CASSPGHSGETQYF.

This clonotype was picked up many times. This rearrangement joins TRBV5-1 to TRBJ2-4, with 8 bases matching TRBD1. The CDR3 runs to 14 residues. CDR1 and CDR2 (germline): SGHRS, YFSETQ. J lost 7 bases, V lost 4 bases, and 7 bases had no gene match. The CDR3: CASSQGQERNIQYF. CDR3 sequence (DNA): TGCGCCAGCAGCCAGGGACAGGAGAGGAACATTCAGTACTTC.

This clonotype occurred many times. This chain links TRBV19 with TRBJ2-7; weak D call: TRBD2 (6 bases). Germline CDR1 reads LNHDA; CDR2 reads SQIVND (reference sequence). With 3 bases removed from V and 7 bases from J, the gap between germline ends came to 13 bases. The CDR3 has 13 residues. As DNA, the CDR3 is TGTGCCAGTAGTATCTTTTCCGCGGGGGAGCAGTACTTC. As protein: CASSIFSAGEQYF.

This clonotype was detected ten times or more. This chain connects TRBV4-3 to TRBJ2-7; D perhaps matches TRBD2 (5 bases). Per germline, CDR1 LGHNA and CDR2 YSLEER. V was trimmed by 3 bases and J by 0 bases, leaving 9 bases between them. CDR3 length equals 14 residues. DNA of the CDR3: TGCGCCAGCAGCCATTCTGGAGGCTCCTACGAGCAGTACTTC. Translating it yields CASSHSGGSYEQYF.

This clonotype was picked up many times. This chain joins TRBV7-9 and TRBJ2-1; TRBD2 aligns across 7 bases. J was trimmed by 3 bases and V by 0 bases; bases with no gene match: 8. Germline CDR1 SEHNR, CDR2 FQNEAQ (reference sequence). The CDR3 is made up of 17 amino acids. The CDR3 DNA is TGTGCCAGCAGCTTAGCCCTTTCTAGCGGAAGCTACAATGAGCAGTTCTTC. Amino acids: CASSLALSSGSYNEQFF.